This TCR beta chain was identified in a study of shared clonotypes between healthy human individuals. Germline assignment: CDR1 SGHRS and CDR2 YFSETQ. The CDR3 spans 20 residues. V lost 5 bases and J lost 0; bases outside the gene matches: 20. Naive CD8 cells lacked CD45RO, underwent positive selection for CCR7 and left out terminally differentiated effector memory CD45RA+ cells. Here immunoSEQ multiplex PCR was the method, and the copy in TCRdb shows in-frame clones only, minus some. This table holds around 2,100,000 clones, about 95% found once. The sequence derives from a man aged 18-30 years in good health. This rearrangement joins TRBV5-1 to TRBJ2-3; TRBD2 matches at 8 bases. Specimen: naive CD8+ T cells sorted from blood. For the CDR3, the DNA is TGCGCCAGCAGTAGGGGCCCTAGCGGGCAGCAACTAGCTAGCACAGATACGCAGTATTTT. This translates into CASSRGPSGQQLASTDTQYF.